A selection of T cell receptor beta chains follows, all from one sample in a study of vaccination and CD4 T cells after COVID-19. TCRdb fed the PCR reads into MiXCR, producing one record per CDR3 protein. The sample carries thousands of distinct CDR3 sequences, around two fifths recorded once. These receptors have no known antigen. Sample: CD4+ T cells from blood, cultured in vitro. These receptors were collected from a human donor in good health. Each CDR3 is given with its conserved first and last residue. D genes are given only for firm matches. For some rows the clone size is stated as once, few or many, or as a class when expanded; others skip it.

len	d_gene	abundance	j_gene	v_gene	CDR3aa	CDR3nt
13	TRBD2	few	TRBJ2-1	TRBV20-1	CSARDGRVDEQFF	TGCAGTGCTAGAGACGGGAGGGTCGATGAGCAGTTCTTC
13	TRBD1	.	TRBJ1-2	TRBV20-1	CSVRTGVTYGYTF	TGCAGTGTCCGGACAGGGGTTACCTATGGCTACACCTTC
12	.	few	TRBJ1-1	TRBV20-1	CSEAGGNTEAFF	TGCAGTGAAGCCGGTGGGAACACTGAAGCTTTCTTT
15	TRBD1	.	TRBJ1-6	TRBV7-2	CASSLIHRGHSPLHF	TGTGCCAGCAGCTTAATCCACAGGGGGCATTCACCCCTCCACTTT
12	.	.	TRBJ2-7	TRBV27	CASSLGVGEQYF	TGTGCCAGCAGTTTAGGTGTTGGCGAGCAGTACTTC
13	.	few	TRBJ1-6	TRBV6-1	CASSAGHNSPLHF	TGTGCCAGCAGTGCGGGTCATAATTCACCCCTCCACTTT
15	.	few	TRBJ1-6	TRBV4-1	CASSNRQGIGSPLHF	TGCGCCAGCAGCAACCGGCAGGGGATAGGTTCACCCCTCCACTTT
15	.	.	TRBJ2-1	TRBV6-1	CASSPVAAKNNEQFF	TGTGCCAGCAGTCCCGTTGCGGCGAAGAACAATGAGCAGTTCTTC
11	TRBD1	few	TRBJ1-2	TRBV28	CATWTGSGYTF	TGTGCCACCTGGACAGGGTCCGGCTACACCTTC
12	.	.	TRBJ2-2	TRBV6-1	CASQRWTGELFF	TGTGCCAGCCAACGTTGGACCGGGGAGCTGTTTTTT
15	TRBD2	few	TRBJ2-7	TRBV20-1	CSAGTSGGLGYEQYF	TGCAGTGCTGGGACTAGCGGGGGACTGGGCTACGAGCAGTACTTC
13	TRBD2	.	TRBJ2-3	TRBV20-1	CSARSGGVDTQYF	TGCAGTGCTAGATCCGGGGGGGTTGATACGCAGTATTTT
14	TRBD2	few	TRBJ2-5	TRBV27	CASSATPGGETQYF	TGTGCCAGCAGTGCAACCCCGGGGGGGGAGACCCAGTACTTC
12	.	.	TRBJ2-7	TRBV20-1	CSALGRAGEQYF	TGCAGTGCTCTGGGTCGCGCTGGGGAGCAGTACTTC
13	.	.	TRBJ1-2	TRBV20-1	CSAIPGVNYGYTF	TGCAGTGCTATCCCAGGGGTTAACTATGGCTACACCTTC
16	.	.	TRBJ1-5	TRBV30	CAWSVAGTQSNQPQHF	TGTGCCTGGAGTGTAGCCGGGACACAAAGCAATCAGCCCCAGCATTTT
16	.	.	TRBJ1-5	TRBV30	CAWSIGKEQGFQPQHF	TGTGCCTGGAGCATTGGTAAGGAGCAGGGGTTTCAGCCCCAGCATTTT
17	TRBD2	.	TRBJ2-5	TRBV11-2	CASSLDNSGRIQETQYF	TGTGCCAGCAGCTTAGATAACAGCGGGAGGATCCAAGAGACCCAGTACTTC
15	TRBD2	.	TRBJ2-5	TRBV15	CATSRDGRDQETQYF	TGTGCCACCAGCAGAGATGGGAGGGACCAAGAGACCCAGTACTTC
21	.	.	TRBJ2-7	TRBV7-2	CASSLDRGRRVFGFGSYEQYF	TGTGCCAGCAGCTTAGACCGGGGGCGCAGGGTTTTTGGGTTTGGATCCTACGAGCAGTACTTC
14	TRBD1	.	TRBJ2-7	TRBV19	CASSPRGQHDEQYF	TGTGCCAGTAGTCCCCGGGGACAGCACGACGAGCAGTACTTC
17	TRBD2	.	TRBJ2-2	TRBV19	CASNGGSGSRYTGELFF	TGTGCCAGTAACGGAGGTAGCGGGAGTAGATACACCGGGGAGCTGTTTTTT
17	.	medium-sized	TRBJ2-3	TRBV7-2	CASSPLTFGSPADTQYF	TGTGCCAGCAGCCCACTGACCTTCGGGAGCCCAGCGGATACGCAGTATTTT
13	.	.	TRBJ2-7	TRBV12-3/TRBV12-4	CASSLAGGRKQYF	TGTGCCAGCAGTTTAGCGGGGGGTCGCAAGCAGTACTTC
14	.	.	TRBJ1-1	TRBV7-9	CASSGRDTRTEAFF	TGTGCCAGCAGCGGCCGGGACACCCGCACTGAAGCTTTCTTT
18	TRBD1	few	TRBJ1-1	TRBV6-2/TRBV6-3	CASSYNDRGLGGNTEAFF	TGTGCCAGCAGTTATAACGACAGGGGGCTTGGAGGGAACACTGAAGCTTTCTTT
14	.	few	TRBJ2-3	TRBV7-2	CASSPRDFTDTQYF	TGTGCCAGCAGCCCACGGGACTTCACAGATACGCAGTATTTT
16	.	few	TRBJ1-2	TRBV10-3	CAIKGTTTRSLAGYTF	TGTGCCATCAAGGGGACAACTACAAGGAGCCTTGCCGGCTACACCTTC
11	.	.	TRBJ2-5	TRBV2	CASSSGETQYF	TGTGCCAGCTCCTCTGGGGAGACCCAGTACTTC
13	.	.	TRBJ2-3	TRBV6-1	CAGGAESSDTQYF	TGTGCCGGGGGGGCAGAGTCATCAGATACGCAGTATTTT
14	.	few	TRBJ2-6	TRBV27	CASRPGAGANVLTF	TGTGCCAGCAGACCAGGGGCTGGGGCCAACGTCCTGACTTTC
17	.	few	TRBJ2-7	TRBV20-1	CSARGPQTGIGPYEQYF	TGCAGTGCTAGAGGCCCCCAGACAGGCATTGGGCCCTACGAGCAGTACTTC
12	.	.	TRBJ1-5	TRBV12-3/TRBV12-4	CASSLGNQPQHF	TGTGCCAGCAGTTTAGGCAATCAGCCCCAGCATTTT